This is a list of T cell receptor beta chains from one sample in a study of T cell repertoires and Cas9 in healthy adults. Sequenced by immunoSEQ multiplex PCR; TCRdb stores in-frame clones only, minus some. The table includes around 20,000 clones, about 90% detected once. The sequenced sample was CD4+ effector T cells (CD127+, CD25-, CD137-, CD154-) from PBMCs; culture status not recorded. These receptor sequences come from a human donor in good health. The CDR3 runs from the conserved cysteine through the conserved F or W. The order of the fields is J gene, V gene, clone size, D gene, CDR3 DNA, CDR3 protein. A D gene is named only where the DNA matches it firmly. Rows may omit the clone size; those that give it use once, few, many or a size class.

>TRBJ2-7|TRBV28|NA|TRBD1
TGTGCCAGCAGTAGAACAGGGGAGAAGTACTTC
CASSRTGEKYF
>TRBJ2-5|TRBV2|NA|NA
TGTGCCAGCACTGCCGGCCAAGAGACCCAGTACTTC
CASTAGQETQYF
>TRBJ2-5|TRBV28|NA|NA
TGTGCCAGTTTGGGCCGCCTGAGACCTCCCCAGGGGACCCAGTACTTC
CASLGRLRPPQGTQYF
>TRBJ1-2|TRBV27|NA|TRBD1
TGTGCCAGCAGTTTACAGGGGGCTAGTAATGGCTACACCTTC
CASSLQGASNGYTF
>TRBJ1-1|TRBV6-6|NA|NA
TGTGCCAGCAGCTCAGGGTGGCGCGGCACTGAAGCTTTCTTT
CASSSGWRGTEAFF
>TRBJ1-1|TRBV25-1|once|NA
TGTGCCAGCAGTCCCTACGGGGACCCCAACATGAACACTGAAGCTTTCTTT
CASSPYGDPNMNTEAFF
>TRBJ1-6|TRBV4-1|NA|NA
TGCGCCAGCAGCTTTTCTCCCCCGGGAAGCTCCTATAATTCACCCCTCCACTTT
CASSFSPPGSSYNSPLHF
>TRBJ2-2|TRBV2|NA|TRBD1
TGTGCCAGCATCCTAGAGACAGGGGTCACCGGGGAGCTGTTTTTT
CASILETGVTGELFF
>TRBJ2-5|TRBV18|NA|TRBD1
TGTGCCAGCTCGCGAAGCACAGGGGGCGCGGGGCAAGAGACCCAGTACTTC
CASSRSTGGAGQETQYF
>TRBJ2-3|TRBV4-3|NA|TRBD2
TGCGCCAGCAGCCAAGAACCGCGGGTAGCGGGAACCACAGATACGCAGTATTTT
CASSQEPRVAGTTDTQYF
>TRBJ1-5|TRBV27|once|NA
TGTGCCAGCCGACTGGACGGGGGGACCCGGCCCCAGCATTTT
CASRLDGGTRPQHF
>TRBJ2-1|TRBV11-3|NA|NA
TGTGCCAGCAGCCCGAGGGTAAACGGTGAGCAGTTCTTC
CASSPRVNGEQFF
>TRBJ1-2|TRBV9|NA|NA
TGTGCCAGCAGCGTAGGCAGGGACGGCTACACCTTC
CASSVGRDGYTF
>TRBJ2-2|TRBV25-1|NA|NA
TGTGCCAGTAGACAGGTCAACACCGGGGAGCTGTTTTTT
CASRQVNTGELFF
>TRBJ2-5|TRBV25-1|NA|TRBD1
TGTGCCAGCAGTGGGTTGACAGGGAAGGCGGGAGAGACCCAGTACTTC
CASSGLTGKAGETQYF
>TRBJ2-1|TRBV19|NA|TRBD2
TGTGCCAGTCAACTGACTAGCGGGGGGGCCTCGAGCTCCTACAATGAGCAGTTCTTC
CASQLTSGGASSSYNEQFF
>TRBJ2-1|TRBV27|NA|TRBD1
TGTGCCAGCAGTTTATCGCCCGGGACAGGGAGATTTCGCAATGAGCAGTTCTTC
CASSLSPGTGRFRNEQFF
>TRBJ1-5|TRBV21-1|NA|NA
TGTGCCAGCAGCAAACATAGGTGCCCCAATCAGCCCCAGCATTTT
CASSKHRCPNQPQHF
>TRBJ2-1|TRBV5-1|NA|TRBD2
TGCGCCAGCAGCTTGGCTAGAACTAGCGGATATGAGCAGTTCTTC
CASSLARTSGYEQFF
>TRBJ2-3|TRBV7-2|NA|TRBD2
TGTGCCAGCAGCTTAGTGGGTAGCGGGAGGCCGGGTGATACGCAGTATTTT
CASSLVGSGRPGDTQYF
>TRBJ2-3|TRBV5-4|NA|NA
TGTGCCAGCAGTACGGACTCTGGCACAGATACGCAGTATTTT
CASSTDSGTDTQYF
>TRBJ1-2|TRBV28|NA|NA
TGTGCCAGCAGTCTTCCTGGCCTCCTCGACAGGTTGTGGGGCTACACCTTC
CASSLPGLLDRLWGYTF
>TRBJ2-7|TRBV28|NA|TRBD1
TGTGCCAGCAGCTTTTTTAGTGTTAGGACAGGGGGCGGGCCCAGGGTAGAGCAGTACTTC
CASSFFSVRTGGGPRVEQYF
>TRBJ1-5|TRBV7-9|NA|NA
TGTGCCAGCAGCTTTGAGGGCAATCAGCCCCAGCATTTT
CASSFEGNQPQHF
>TRBJ2-5|TRBV18|NA|NA
TGTGCCAGCTCACCAAGGAGGGCCGGAGAGACCCAGTACTTC
CASSPRRAGETQYF
>TRBJ2-2|TRBV5-4|NA|NA
TGTGCCAGCAGCCAAAATACCGGGGAGCTGTTTTTT
CASSQNTGELFF
>TRBJ1-2|TRBV6-6|NA|NA
TGTGCCAGCAGTCAGAACTATGGCTACACCTTC
CASSQNYGYTF
>TRBJ1-2|TRBV6-6|NA|NA
TGTGCCAGCAGTTACGGCACCCTATCCTATGGCTACACCTTC
CASSYGTLSYGYTF
>TRBJ2-7|TRBV9|NA|NA
TGTGCCAGCAGCGCCCGGGGGCGGGGGCCCTCCTACGAGCAGTACTTC
CASSARGRGPSYEQYF
>TRBJ1-5|TRBV6-5|NA|NA
TGTGCCAGCAGTGTACACAGCGGCCAGCCCCAGCATTTT
CASSVHSGQPQHF
>TRBJ1-1|TRBV11-2|NA|NA
TGTGCCAGCAGTCGGTCTGAAGCTTTCTTT
CASSRSEAFF
>TRBJ1-1|TRBV6-5|NA|NA
TGTGCCAGCAGTTACTCGGGACTAAGGGGCGCTGAAGCTTTCTTT
CASSYSGLRGAEAFF
>TRBJ2-6|TRBV5-5|NA|NA
TGTGCCAGCAGCTTGACCGATGAACTCAACGTCCTGACTTTC
CASSLTDELNVLTF
>TRBJ2-1|TRBV7-2|NA|TRBD1
TGTGCCAGCAGCCCAGGGGGTGGGGATGAGCAGTTCTTC
CASSPGGGDEQFF
>TRBJ2-2|TRBV7-2|NA|NA
TGTGCCAGCACCTTTAACCGGGGCACCGGGGAGCTGTTTTTT
CASTFNRGTGELFF
>TRBJ1-2|TRBV6-5|NA|TRBD1
TGTGCCAGCAGTTACACAGGACAGGGATATGGCTACACCTTC
CASSYTGQGYGYTF
>TRBJ1-2|TRBV27|NA|NA
TGTGCCAGCAGTGCCACAGGGAAGGGGGACTATGGCTACACCTTC
CASSATGKGDYGYTF
>TRBJ2-1|TRBV20-1|NA|NA
TGCAGTGCTACAAACAATGAGCAGTTCTTC
CSATNNEQFF
>TRBJ2-7|TRBV7-2|NA|TRBD2
TGTGCCAGCAGCCCAACTAGCGGGGAGACCTACGAGCAGTACTTC
CASSPTSGETYEQYF
>TRBJ1-5|TRBV7-9|NA|NA
TGTGCCAGCAGCTTAAATAGCAATCAGCCCCAGCATTTT
CASSLNSNQPQHF
>TRBJ1-6|TRBV6-1|once|NA
TGTGCCAGCAGAGAGAGCTCCTATAATTCACCCCTCCACTTT
CASRESSYNSPLHF
>TRBJ2-3|TRBV28|NA|NA
TGTGCCAGCAGTTCGTTACGGGTAGATACGCAGTATTTT
CASSSLRVDTQYF
>TRBJ1-1|TRBV5-1|NA|NA
TGCGCCAGCAGCGTCGAGCTCGGGACAAACACTGAAGCTTTCTTT
CASSVELGTNTEAFF
>TRBJ2-5|TRBV5-1|NA|NA
TGCGCCAGCAGCTTGGCACGGGCCCAAGAGACCCAGTACTTC
CASSLARAQETQYF
>TRBJ2-7|TRBV28|once|NA
TGTGCCAGCAGTTTGAGGGGCAGGGCCAGGAGCCTCTACGAGCAGTACTTC
CASSLRGRARSLYEQYF
>TRBJ2-5|TRBV5-3|NA|TRBD1
TGTGCCAGAAGACCACAGGGGTTCCCAGAGACCCAGTACTTC
CARRPQGFPETQYF
>TRBJ2-3|TRBV7-2|NA|TRBD2
TGTGCCAGCAGCTTAAGGACTAGCGGGAGGGAGGATACGCAGTATTTT
CASSLRTSGREDTQYF
>TRBJ2-4|TRBV7-2|once|TRBD2
TGTGCCAGCAGCCCTAGACTAGCGGGAGCCAAAAACATTCAGTACTTC
CASSPRLAGAKNIQYF
>TRBJ1-3|TRBV15|NA|NA
TGTGCCACCAGCAGAGATTTGGGAAGGGGCTCTGGAAACACCATATATTTT
CATSRDLGRGSGNTIYF